A selection of T cell receptor beta chains follows, all from one sample in a study of T cells after yellow fever vaccination. One entry per CDR3 protein results from TCRdb running MiXCR on the 5' RACE reads. The sample has tens of thousands of distinct CDR3 sequences, around 5% seen once. The material was CD4+ T cells sorted from PBMCs, obtained roughly 15 days after the first yellow fever vaccination. These receptors were collected from a man between 18 and 29 years old who received the YFV17D yellow fever vaccine. Each CDR3 is given with its conserved first and last residue. A D gene is named only where the DNA matches it firmly. Rows may omit the clone size; those that give it use once, few, many or a size class.

clone size	V gene	J gene	D gene	CDR3 length	CDR3 protein	CDR3 DNA
many	TRBV11-2	TRBJ2-5	NA	16	CASSLGVPGVRETQYF	TGTGCCAGCAGCTTAGGGGTGCCGGGGGTTCGGGAGACCCAGTACTTC
NA	TRBV12-5	TRBJ2-2	NA	11	CASGRAGELFF	TGTGCTAGTGGACGGGCCGGGGAGCTGTTTTTT
many	TRBV21-1	TRBJ2-7	NA	17	CASSKENSGGVSYEQYF	TGTGCCAGCAGCAAGGAAAATTCAGGGGGAGTTTCCTACGAGCAGTACTTC
many	TRBV7-2	TRBJ2-2	NA	18	CASSPRGTSWSNTGELFF	TGTGCCAGCAGCCCGCGAGGTACTAGCTGGTCGAACACCGGGGAGCTGTTTTTT
many	TRBV27	TRBJ2-3	TRBD1	14	CASSLRDRTDTQYF	TGTGCCAGCAGTTTAAGGGACAGGACAGATACGCAGTATTTT
NA	TRBV5-7	TRBJ2-1	NA	15	CASSSGLLSCNEQFF	TGTGCCAGCAGCTCCGGACTACTCTCCTGCAATGAGCAGTTCTTC
many	TRBV11-2	TRBJ2-6	TRBD2	18	CASSFFGGGVSGANVLTF	TGTGCCAGCAGCTTTTTCGGCGGGGGGGTTTCCGGGGCCAACGTCCTGACTTTC
many	TRBV5-4	TRBJ2-1	NA	13	CASSLTTDNEQFF	TGTGCCAGCAGCTTAACCACGGACAATGAGCAGTTCTTC
many	TRBV7-2	TRBJ1-3	NA	15	CASSQSTGIGNTIYF	TGTGCCAGCAGCCAATCCACAGGGATCGGAAACACCATATATTTT
few	TRBV7-2	TRBJ1-2	NA	13	CASSTGTGYGYTF	TGTGCCAGCAGCACCGGGACGGGCTATGGCTACACCTTC
many	TRBV28	TRBJ2-1	NA	15	CASSLYASSYNEQFF	TGTGCCAGCAGTTTATACGCTAGCTCCTACAATGAGCAGTTCTTC
many	TRBV3-1	TRBJ2-5	NA	13	CASSQGGGETQYF	TGTGCCAGCAGCCAAGGAGGAGGGGAGACCCAGTACTTC
many	TRBV6-2/TRBV6-3	TRBJ2-3	TRBD2	16	CASRRWTSGGAETQYF	TGTGCCAGCAGAAGATGGACTAGCGGGGGGGCCGAGACGCAGTATTTT
many	TRBV20-1	TRBJ1-6	NA	15	CSARSGGPVNSPLHF	TGCAGTGCTAGGTCGGGGGGACCTGTGAATTCACCCCTCCACTTT